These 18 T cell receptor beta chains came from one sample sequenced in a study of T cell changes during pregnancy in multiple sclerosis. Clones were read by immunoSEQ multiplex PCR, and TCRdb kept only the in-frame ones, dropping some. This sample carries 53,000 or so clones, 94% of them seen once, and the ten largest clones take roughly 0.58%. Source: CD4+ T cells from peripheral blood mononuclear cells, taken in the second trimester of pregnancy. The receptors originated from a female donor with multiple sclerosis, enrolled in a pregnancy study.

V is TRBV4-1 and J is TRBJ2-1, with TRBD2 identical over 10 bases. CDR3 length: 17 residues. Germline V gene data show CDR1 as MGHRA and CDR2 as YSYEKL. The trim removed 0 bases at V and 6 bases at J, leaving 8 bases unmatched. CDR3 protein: CASSQEGSAGGFNEQFF. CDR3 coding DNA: TGCGCCAGCAGCCAAGAAGGTTCAGCGGGGGGGTTCAATGAGCAGTTCTTC.

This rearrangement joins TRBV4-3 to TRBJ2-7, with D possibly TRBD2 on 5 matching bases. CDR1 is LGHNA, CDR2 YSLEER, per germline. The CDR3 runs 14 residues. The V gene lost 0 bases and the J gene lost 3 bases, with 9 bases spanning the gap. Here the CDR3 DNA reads TGCGCCAGCAGCCAAGATCCCGGGAACTACGAGCAGTACTTC. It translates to CASSQDPGNYEQYF.

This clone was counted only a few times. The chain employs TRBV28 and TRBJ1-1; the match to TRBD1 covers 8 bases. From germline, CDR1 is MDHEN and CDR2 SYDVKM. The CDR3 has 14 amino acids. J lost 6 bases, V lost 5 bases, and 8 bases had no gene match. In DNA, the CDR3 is TGTGCCAGCAGTGTACAGGGGGGGTGGGCTGAAGCTTTCTTT. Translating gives CASSVQGGWAEAFF. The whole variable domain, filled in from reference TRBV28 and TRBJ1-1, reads DVKVTQSSRYLVKRTGEKVFLECVQDMDHENMFWYRQDPGLGLRLIYFSYDVKMKEKGDIPEGYSVSREKKERFSLILESASTNQTSMYLCASSVQGGWAEAFFGQGTRLTVV.

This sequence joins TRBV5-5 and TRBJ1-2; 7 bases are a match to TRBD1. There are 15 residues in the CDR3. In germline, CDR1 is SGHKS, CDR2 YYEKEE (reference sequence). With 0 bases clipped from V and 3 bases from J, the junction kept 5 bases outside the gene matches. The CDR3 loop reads CASSLVTGQDYGYTF. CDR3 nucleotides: TGTGCCAGCAGCTTGGTGACAGGGCAGGACTATGGCTACACCTTC.

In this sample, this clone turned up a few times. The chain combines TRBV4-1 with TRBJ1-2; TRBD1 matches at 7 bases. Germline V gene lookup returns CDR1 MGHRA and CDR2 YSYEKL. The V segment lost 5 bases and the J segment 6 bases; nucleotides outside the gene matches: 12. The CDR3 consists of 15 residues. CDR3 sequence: CASSDTGRDRDGYTF. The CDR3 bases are TGCGCCAGCAGCGATACAGGTAGAGACAGGGATGGCTACACCTTC.

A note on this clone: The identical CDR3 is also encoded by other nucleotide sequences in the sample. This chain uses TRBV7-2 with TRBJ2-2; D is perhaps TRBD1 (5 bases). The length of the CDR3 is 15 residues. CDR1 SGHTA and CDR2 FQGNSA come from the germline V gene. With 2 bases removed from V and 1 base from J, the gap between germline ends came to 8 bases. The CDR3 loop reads CASSLRGLNTGELFF. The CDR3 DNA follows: TGTGCCAGCAGCTTAAGGGGTCTGAACACCGGGGAGCTGTTTTTT.

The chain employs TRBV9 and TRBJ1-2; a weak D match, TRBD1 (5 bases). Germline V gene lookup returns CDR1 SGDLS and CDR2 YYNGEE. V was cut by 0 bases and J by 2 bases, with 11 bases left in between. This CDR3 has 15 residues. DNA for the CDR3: TGTGCCAGCAGCGTAGAGGGGAGGGTCAACTATGGCTACACCTTC. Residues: CASSVEGRVNYGYTF.

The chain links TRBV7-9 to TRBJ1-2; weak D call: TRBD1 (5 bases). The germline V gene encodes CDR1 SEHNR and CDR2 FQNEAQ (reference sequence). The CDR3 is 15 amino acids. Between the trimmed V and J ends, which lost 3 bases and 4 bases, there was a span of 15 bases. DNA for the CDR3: TGTGCCAGCAGCTTTGACGGGGGAAAATCCTATGGCTACACCTTC. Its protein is CASSFDGGKSYGYTF.

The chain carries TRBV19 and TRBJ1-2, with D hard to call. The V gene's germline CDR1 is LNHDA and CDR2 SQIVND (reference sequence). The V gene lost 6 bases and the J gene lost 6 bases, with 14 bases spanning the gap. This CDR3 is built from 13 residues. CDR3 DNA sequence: TGTGCCAGTAGCCGGATGATCGGGGATGGCTACACCTTC. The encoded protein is CASSRMIGDGYTF.

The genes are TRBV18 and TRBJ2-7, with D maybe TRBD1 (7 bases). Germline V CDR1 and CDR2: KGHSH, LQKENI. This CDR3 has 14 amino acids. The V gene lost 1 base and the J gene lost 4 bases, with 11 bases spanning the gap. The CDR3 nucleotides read TGTGCCAGCTCACCACTACAGGGGAGGTACGAGCAGTACTTC. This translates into CASSPLQGRYEQYF.

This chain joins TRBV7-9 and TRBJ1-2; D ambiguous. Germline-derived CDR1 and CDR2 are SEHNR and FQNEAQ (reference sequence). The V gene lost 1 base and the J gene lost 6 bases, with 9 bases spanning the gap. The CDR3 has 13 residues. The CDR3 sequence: CASSLVAGNGYTF. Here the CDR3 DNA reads TGTGCCAGCAGCTTAGTTGCGGGTAATGGCTACACCTTC.

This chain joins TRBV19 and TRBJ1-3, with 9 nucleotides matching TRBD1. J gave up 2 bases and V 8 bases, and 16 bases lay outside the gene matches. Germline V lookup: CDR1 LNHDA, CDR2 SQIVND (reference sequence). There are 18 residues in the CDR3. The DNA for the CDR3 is TGTGCCAGTGCCCCACGGACAGGGGCATTAATAGCTGGAAACACCATATATTTT. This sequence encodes CASAPRTGALIAGNTIYF.

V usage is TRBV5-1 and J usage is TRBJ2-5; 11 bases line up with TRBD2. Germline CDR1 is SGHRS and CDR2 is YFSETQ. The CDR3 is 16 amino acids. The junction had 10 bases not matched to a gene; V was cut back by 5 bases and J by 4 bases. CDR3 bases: TGCGCCAGCAGAGTTAGCGGGGGGGCCTATGGAGAGACCCAGTACTTC. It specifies CASRVSGGAYGETQYF.

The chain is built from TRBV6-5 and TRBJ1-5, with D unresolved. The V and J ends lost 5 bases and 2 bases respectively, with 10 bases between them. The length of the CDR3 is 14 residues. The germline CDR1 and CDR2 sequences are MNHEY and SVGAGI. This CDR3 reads CASSGGLGNQPQHF. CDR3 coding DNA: TGTGCCAGCAGTGGAGGGCTTGGCAATCAGCCCCAGCATTTT.

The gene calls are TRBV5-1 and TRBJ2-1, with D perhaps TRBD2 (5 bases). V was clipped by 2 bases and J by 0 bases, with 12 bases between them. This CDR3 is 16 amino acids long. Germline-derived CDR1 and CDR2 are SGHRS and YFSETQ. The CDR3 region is CASSLVSGSSYNEQFF. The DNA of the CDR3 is TGCGCCAGCAGCTTAGTGAGCGGAAGCTCCTACAATGAGCAGTTCTTC.

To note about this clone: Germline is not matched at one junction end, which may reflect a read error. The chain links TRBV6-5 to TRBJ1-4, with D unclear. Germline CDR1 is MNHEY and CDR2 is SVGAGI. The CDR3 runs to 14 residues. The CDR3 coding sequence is TGTGCCAGCAGCATGACGGTAACTAACGAAAAACTGTTTTTT. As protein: CASSMTVTNEKLFF.

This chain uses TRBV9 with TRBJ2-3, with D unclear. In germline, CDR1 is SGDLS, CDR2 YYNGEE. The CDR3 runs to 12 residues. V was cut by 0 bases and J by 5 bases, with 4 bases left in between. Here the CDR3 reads CASSVVGDTQYF. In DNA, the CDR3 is TGTGCCAGCAGCGTAGTCGGAGATACGCAGTATTTT.

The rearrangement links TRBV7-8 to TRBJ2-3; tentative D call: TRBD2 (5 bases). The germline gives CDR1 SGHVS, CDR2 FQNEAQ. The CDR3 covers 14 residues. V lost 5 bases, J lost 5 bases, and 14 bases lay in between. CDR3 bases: TGTGCCAGCAGCCCCTCCCGGGGTAGAGATACGCAGTATTTT. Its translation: CASSPSRGRDTQYF.